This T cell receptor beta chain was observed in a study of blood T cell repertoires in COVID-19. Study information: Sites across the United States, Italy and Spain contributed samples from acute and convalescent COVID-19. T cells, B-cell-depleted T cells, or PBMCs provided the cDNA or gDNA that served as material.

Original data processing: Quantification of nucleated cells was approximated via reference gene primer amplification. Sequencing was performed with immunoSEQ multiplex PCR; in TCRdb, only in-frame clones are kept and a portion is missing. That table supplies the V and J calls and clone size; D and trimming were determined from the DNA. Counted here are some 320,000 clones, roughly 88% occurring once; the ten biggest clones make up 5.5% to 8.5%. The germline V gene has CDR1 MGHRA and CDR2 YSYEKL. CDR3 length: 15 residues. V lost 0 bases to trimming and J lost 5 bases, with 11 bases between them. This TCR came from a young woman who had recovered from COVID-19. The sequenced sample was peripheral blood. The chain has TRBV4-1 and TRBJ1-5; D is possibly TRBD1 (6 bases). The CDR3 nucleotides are TGCGCCAGCAGCCAAGATGGACACAGGGATCAGCCCCAGCATTTT. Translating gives CASSQDGHRDQPQHF.